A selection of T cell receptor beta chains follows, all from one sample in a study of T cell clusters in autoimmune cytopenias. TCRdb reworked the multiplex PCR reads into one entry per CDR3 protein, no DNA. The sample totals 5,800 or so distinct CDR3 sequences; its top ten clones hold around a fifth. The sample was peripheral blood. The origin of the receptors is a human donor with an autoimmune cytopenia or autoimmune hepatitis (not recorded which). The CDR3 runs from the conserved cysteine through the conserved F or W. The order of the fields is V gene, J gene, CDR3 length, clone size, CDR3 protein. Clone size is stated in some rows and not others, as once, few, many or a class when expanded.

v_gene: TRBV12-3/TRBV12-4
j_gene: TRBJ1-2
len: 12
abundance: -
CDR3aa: CASSENRDGYTF

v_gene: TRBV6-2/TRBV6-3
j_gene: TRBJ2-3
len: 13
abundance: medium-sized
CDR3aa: CASSYRDTDTQYF

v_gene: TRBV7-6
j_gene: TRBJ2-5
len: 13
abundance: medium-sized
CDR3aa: CASSPYPDETQYF

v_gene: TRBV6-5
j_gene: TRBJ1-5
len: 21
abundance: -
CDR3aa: CASSYSPRAPIRGYSNQPQHF

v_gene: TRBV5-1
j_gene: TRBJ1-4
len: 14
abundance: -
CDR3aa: CASSLGTGNEKLFF

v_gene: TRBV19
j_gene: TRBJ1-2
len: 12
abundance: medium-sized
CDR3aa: CASTELDRAQTF

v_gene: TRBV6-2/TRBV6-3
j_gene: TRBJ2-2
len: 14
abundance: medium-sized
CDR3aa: CASEPGRNTGELFF

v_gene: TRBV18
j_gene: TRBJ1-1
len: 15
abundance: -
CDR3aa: CASSPPGRINTEAFF

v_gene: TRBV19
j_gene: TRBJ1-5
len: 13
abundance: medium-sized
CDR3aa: CASSQGNGQPQHF

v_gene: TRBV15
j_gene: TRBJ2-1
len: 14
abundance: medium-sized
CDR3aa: CATTMRGFDNEQFF

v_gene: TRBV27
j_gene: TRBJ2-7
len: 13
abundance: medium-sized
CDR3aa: CASSLYRAYEQYF

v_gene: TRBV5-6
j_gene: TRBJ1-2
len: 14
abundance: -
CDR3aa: CASSLAPFNYGYTF

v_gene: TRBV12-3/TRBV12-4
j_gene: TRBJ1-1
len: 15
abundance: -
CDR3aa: CASRKTDRQNTEAFF

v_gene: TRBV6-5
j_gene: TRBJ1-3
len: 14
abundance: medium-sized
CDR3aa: CASSYTDGGNTIYF

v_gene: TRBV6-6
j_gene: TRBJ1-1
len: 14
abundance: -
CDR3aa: CASSGHDLKTEAFF

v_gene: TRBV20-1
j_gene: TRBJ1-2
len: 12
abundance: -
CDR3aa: CSAIDYNYGYTF

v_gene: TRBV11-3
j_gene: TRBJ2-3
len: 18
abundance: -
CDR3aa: CASSLVSGTGGYLDTQYF

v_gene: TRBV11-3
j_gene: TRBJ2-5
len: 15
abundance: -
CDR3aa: CASSTPGGLRETQYF

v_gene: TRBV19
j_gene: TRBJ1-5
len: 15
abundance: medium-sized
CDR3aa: CASTLQRQGNQPQHF

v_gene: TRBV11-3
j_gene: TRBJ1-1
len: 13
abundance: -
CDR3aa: CAWGRGLNTEAFF

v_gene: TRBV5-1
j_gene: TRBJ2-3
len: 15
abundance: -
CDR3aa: CASSLDGSNTDTQYF

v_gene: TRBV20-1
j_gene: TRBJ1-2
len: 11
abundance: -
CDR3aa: CSVLHLYGYTF

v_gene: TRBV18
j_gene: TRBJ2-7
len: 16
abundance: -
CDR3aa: CASSPPWGGGAYEQYF

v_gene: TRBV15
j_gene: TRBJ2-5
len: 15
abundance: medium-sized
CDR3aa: CATSTGLDGGKTQYF

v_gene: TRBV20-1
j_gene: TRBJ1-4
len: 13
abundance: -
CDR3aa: CSARVGTGGKLFF

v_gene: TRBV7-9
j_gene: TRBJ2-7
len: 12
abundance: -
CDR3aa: CASSRSGYEQYF

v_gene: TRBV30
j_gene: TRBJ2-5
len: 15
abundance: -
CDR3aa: CAWVNRGRAQETQYF

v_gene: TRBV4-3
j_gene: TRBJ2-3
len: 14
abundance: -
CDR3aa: CASSQEGQVATQYF

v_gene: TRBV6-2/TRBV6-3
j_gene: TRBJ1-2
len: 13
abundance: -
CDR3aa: CASSESQEGGYTF

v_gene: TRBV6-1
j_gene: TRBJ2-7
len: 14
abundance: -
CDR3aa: CASRPHDLRYEQYF

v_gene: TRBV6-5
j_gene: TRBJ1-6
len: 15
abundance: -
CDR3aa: CASRRQGSHNSPLHF

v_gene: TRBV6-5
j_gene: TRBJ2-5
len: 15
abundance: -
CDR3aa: CASSLAGGVDETQYF

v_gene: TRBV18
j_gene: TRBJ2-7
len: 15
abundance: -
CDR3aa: CASSPSGTSRDEQYF

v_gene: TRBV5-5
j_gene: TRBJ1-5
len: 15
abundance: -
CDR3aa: CASSLLVRSNQPQHF

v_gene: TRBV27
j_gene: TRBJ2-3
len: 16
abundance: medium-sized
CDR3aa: CASTAVHLTGTDTQYF

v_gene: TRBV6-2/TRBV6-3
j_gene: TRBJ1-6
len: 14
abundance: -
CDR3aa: CASRSTGQNSPLHF

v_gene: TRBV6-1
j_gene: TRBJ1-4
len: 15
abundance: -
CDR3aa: CASSVLSGSNEKLFF

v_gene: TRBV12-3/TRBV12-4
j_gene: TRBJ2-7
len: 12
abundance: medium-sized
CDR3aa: CASSLGLDEQYF

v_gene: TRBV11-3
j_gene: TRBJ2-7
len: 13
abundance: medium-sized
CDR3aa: CASSFTSGGEQYF

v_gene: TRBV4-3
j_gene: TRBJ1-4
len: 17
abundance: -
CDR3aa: CASSQDPDGLSFEKLFF

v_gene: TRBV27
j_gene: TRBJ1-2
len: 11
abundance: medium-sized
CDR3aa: CASSSGDGYTF

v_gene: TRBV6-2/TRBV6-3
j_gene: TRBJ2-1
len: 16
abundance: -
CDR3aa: CASSKSQEGAGNEQFF

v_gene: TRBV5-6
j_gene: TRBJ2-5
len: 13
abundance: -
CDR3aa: CASSSGFGETQYF

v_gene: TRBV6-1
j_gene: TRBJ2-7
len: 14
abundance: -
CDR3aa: CASSFSGGVYEQYF

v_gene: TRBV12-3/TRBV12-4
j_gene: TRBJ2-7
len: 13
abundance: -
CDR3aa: CASSRGSAWEQYF

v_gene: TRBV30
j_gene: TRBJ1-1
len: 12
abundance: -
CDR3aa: CAWTPQGTEAFF

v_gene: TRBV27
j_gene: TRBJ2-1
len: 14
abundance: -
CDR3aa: CASSFERGGREQFF

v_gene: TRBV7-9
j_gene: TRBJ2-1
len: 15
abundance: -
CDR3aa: CASSPAGGPYNEQFF

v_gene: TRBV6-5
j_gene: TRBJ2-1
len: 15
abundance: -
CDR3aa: CASSEWTIQGSEQFF

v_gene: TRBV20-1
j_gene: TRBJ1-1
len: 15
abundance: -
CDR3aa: CSARVLTGGGTEAFF

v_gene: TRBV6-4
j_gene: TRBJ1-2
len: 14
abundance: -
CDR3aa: CASTVGLEGYGYTF

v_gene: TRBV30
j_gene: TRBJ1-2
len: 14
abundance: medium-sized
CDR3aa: CAWSVSPSSYGYTF

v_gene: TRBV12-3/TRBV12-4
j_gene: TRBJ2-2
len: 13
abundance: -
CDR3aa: CASSPGEAGELFF

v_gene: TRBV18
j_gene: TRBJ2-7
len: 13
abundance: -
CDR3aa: CASSPGGTREQYF

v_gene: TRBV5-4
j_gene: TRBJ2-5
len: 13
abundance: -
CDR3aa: CASSLDTQETQYF

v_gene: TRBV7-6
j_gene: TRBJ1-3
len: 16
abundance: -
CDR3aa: CASSLGIRGSGNTIYF

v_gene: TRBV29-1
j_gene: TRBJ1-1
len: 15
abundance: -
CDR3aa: CSVEADRGGLSEAFF

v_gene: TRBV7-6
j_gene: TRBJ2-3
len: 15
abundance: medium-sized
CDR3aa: CASSSRGGSTDTQYF

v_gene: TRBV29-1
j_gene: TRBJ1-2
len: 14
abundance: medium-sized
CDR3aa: CSVSWGMPSDGYTF